This section outlines one T cell receptor (beta chain) sequence together with its context. Per germline, CDR1 SGHTA and CDR2 FQGTGA. The V end was cut by 5 bases, the J end by 8 bases, with 22 bases between. The CDR3 length is 16 residues. The method was immunoSEQ multiplex PCR; TCRdb's version includes in-frame clones alone and lacks a portion of them. The profile shows around 300,000 clones, approximately 84% of them singletons. The data are from a study of blood T cell repertoires in COVID-19. As for the study in general: Specimens from acute and convalescent COVID-19 originated in the United States, Italy and Spain. Nucleic acid was either cDNA or gDNA, and it came from T cells, B-cell-depleted T cells, or PBMCs.

Sequenced sample: peripheral blood. The chain carries TRBV7-3 and TRBJ2-1; D is ambiguous. This TCR was recovered from a woman younger than 45 who had recovered from COVID-19. CDR3 residues: CASSRSPGPAIDEQFF. CDR3 in DNA: TGTGCCAGCAGCCGATCCCCGGGTCCCGCCATTGATGAGCAGTTCTTC.